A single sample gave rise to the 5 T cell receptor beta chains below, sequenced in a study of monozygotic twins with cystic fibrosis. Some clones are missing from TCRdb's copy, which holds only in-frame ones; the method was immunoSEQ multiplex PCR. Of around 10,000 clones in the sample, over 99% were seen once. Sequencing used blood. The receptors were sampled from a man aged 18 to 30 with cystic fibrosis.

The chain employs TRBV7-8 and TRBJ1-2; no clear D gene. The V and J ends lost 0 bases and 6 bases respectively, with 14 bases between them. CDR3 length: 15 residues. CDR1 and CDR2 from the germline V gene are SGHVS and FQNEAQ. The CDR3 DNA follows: TGTGCCAGCAGCTTAGCGGACTTCATGCGGGATGGCTACACCTTC. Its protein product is CASSLADFMRDGYTF.

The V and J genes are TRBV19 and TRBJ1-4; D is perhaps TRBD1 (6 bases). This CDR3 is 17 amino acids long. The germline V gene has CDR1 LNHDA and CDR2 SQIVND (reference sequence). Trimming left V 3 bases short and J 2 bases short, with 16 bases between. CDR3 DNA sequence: TGTGCCAGTAGTATCCGTCGTAGGACAGCCACTAATGAAAAACTGTTTTTT. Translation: CASSIRRRTATNEKLFF.

The CDR3 DNA sequence: TGTGCCACCAGCAGAGATAGGAGCTACACCTTC. The encoded protein is CATSRDRSYTF. The rearrangement joins TRBV15 to TRBJ1-2; D gene unclear. CDR3 length: 11 residues. Trimming stripped 0 bases from V and 9 bases from J, with 5 bases between. CDR1 is LNHNV, CDR2 YYDKDF, per germline (reference sequence).

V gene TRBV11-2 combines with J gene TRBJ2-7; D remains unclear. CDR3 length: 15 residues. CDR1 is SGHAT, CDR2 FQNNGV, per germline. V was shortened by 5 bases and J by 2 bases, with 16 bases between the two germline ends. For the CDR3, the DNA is TGTGCCAGCAGCCGGCAGTCCACTACAACCTACGAGCAGTACTTC. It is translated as CASSRQSTTTYEQYF. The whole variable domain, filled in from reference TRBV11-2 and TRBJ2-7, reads EAGVAQSPRYKIIEKRQSVAFWCNPISGHATLYWYQQILGQGPKLLIQFQNNGVVDDSQLPKDRFSAERLKGVDSTLKIQPAKLEDSAVYLCASSRQSTTTYEQYFGPGTRLTVT.

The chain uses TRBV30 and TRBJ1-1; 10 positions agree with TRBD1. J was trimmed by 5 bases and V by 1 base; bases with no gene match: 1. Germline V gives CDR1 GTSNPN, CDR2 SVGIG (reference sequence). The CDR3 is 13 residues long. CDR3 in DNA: TGTGCCTGGAGTGAGGACAGGGGGACTGAAGCTTTCTTT. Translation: CAWSEDRGTEAFF.